This T cell receptor beta chain was identified in a study of blood T cells in healthy people across ages. Study-wide results and limits: Diversity of TCR beta per million T cells declined in a roughly linear way with age.

This clonotype was seen ten or more times. Antigen unknown. J gave up 6 bases and V 0 bases, and 3 bases lay outside the gene matches. Germline V CDR1 and CDR2: SGHRS, YFSETQ. The CDR3 is 15 residues long. It was with a sample-barcoded 5' primer and a J-beta primer mix that a second PCR of roughly 7 to 12 cycles was run. TCRdb itself ran the 5' RACE reads through MiXCR, one entry per CDR3 protein. Of 1.5 million to 2 million distinct CDR3 sequences listed, 28% are singletons. The chain uses TRBV5-1 and TRBJ2-1, with TRBD2 identical over 10 bases. Sequenced: blood. The TCR originated in a woman younger than 45 in good health. CDR3 region: CASSLGIAGGNEQFF. The CDR3 nucleotides are TGCGCCAGCAGCTTGGGGATAGCGGGGGGCAATGAGCAGTTCTTC.